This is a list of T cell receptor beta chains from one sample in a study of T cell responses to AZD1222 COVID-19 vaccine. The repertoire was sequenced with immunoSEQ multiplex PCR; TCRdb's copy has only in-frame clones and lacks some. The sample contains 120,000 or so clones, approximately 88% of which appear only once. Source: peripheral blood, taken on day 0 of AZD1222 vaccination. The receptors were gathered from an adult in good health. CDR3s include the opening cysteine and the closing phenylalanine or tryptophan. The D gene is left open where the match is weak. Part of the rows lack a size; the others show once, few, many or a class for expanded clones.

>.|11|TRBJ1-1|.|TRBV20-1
CSAKGPTEAFF
TGCAGTGCTAAGGGGCCCACTGAAGCTTTCTTT
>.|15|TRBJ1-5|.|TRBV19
CASSISAGSHQPQHF
TGTGCCAGTAGTATCTCCGCAGGGAGTCATCAGCCCCAGCATTTT
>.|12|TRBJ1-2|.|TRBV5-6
CASSVLGYGYTF
TGTGCCAGCAGCGTCTTGGGCTATGGCTACACCTTC
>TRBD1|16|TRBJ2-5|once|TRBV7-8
CASSSQDRGLKETQYF
TGTGCCAGCAGCTCCCAGGACAGGGGGCTGAAAGAGACCCAGTACTTC
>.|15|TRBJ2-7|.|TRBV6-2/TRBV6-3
CASSYLTTGSYEQYF
TGTGCCAGCAGTTACCTCACGACAGGTTCCTACGAGCAGTACTTC
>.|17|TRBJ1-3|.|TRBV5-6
CASSYYRAWLSGNTIYF
TGTGCCAGCAGCTATTACAGGGCATGGCTCTCTGGAAACACCATATATTTT
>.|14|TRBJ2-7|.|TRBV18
CASSPGGPAYEQYF
TGTGCCAGCTCTCCCGGGGGGCCGGCCTACGAGCAGTACTTC
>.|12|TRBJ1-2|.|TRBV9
CASSPPLEGYTF
TGTGCCAGCAGCCCACCCCTCGAGGGCTACACCTTC
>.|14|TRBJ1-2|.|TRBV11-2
CASSPGRSNYGYTF
TGTGCCAGCAGCCCGGGACGGAGTAACTATGGCTACACCTTC
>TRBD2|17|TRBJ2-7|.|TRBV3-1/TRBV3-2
CASSFSAGRGQPYEQYF
TGTGCCAGCAGTTTTTCAGCGGGGCGGGGTCAACCCTACGAGCAGTACTTC
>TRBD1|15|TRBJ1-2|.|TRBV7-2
CASSPKGALISGYTF
TGTGCCAGCAGCCCTAAGGGGGCGCTGATCTCTGGCTACACCTTC
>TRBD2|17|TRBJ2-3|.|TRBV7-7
CASSIAPLAGGTDTQYF
TGTGCCAGCAGCATCGCTCCTCTAGCGGGGGGGACAGATACGCAGTATTTT
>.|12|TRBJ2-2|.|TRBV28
CASSWYTGELFF
TGTGCCAGCAGTTGGTACACCGGGGAGCTGTTTTTT
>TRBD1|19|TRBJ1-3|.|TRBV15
CATSRENRDRGPSGNTIYF
TGTGCCACCAGCAGAGAAAACCGGGACAGGGGACCCTCCGGAAACACCATATATTTT
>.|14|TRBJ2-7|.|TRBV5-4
CASSFEDLTYEQYF
TGTGCCAGCAGCTTTGAGGACCTAACCTACGAGCAGTACTTC
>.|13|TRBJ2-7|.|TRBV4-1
CASSQDHRYEQYF
TGCGCCAGCAGCCAAGATCACAGGTACGAGCAGTACTTC
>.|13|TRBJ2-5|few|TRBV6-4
CASSRERQETQYF
TGTGCCAGCAGCCGGGAGAGACAAGAGACCCAGTACTTC